The following is a TCR beta chain sequence with its context. Its antigen is not yet known. No base quality information exists; no much larger clone differs at one position. The protocol used for the library was the immunoSEQ multiplex PCR assay. RNA was extracted from all samples and reverse transcribed into cDNA as template for TCR sequencing. First-strand cDNA was synthesized with SuperScript III using a 2:1 mix of oligo-dT and random hexamers. A synthetic immune receptor repertoire was used to measure amplification bias, and any remaining bias was corrected computationally. The original methods were these. Raw reads were preprocessed to remove errors, and CDR3 was defined by IMGT conventions from the conserved cysteine to phenylalanine. Clonality was calculated as 1 minus Shannon entropy normalized by log2 of the number of productive unique TCRs. Scalp TCRbeta sequences were cross-referenced with sorted blood CD4 and CD8 repertoires so that the CD4 or CD8 identity of scalp clones could be inferred. The table comes from immuneACCESS by way of TCRdb, which keeps in-frame sequences with V and J called. Part of the clones is missing from these tables; in studies checked, under half for an unresolved V gene and the rest for unknown reasons. The D gene and trimming were derived from the DNA, and the V and J assignments and clone size from that table. The sample table contains roughly 190,000 clones; only one count was recorded for about three fifths of them. The ten top clones hold around 3% of the sample.

This specimen comes from a study of CD8+ T cells in alopecia areata (dated by TCRdb to between 2018 and 2020). For context, the study as a whole: Treated patients were enrolled in an open-label pilot trial of oral tofacitinib, 5 to 10 mg twice daily, for moderate-to-severe alopecia areata. Human TCRbeta sequencing covered scalp tissue and sorted CD4+ and CD8+ peripheral blood T cells from patchy and totalis/universalis alopecia areata patients and healthy controls. TCRbeta CDR3 regions were amplified by immunoSEQ multiplex PCR using 35 Vbeta forward and 13 Jbeta reverse primers. Tofacitinib was administered for 6 to 18 months, and 6 months of follow-up off drug were then conducted to assess delayed response and recurrence. RNA was obtained with the PAXgene miRNA kit for fixed scalp, the miRNeasy kit for PBMCs, and the RNeasy kit for mouse skin. Scalp clonality was compared across normal scalp (n=4), patchy alopecia areata scalp (n=8), and alopecia totalis/universalis scalp (n=8). To study T cell clonal expansion in alopecia areata, the researchers applied high-throughput TCRbeta sequencing to both the C3H/HeJ mouse model and human patients. For the treated patients, the SALT score, which quantifies what percentage of scalp surface area is affected, served as the measure of disease severity. Patients on tofacitinib were biopsied at baseline and after 4 and 24 weeks of treatment, and several of the patients also had a later scalp biopsy. General findings and caveats noted by the study authors: Tofacitinib significantly decreased scalp clonality and the number of expanded CD8+ clones among the top 100 scalp clones. Because the treated cohort was small and included a single nonresponder, larger studies are needed to assess links between baseline CD8+ expansion and response. During tofacitinib treatment, many expanded lesional clones stuck around in both scalp and blood, and this persistence may partly explain why relapse happens after treatment is stopped. Compared with mice, TCR sequences shared between patients were less clear, possibly partly because of HLA diversity across the patient population. Higher clonality and more expanded CD8+ clones were observed in lesional scalp than in normal scalp, particularly in alopecia totalis/universalis, a finding suggestive of antigenic drive. Unlike mouse skin, which is dominated by gammadelta T cells, normal human skin has resident alphabeta T cells that are also sequenced, and this complicates analysis of the scalp TCR repertoire.

The time point tag for this specimen amounts to: approximately 4 weeks on oral tofacitinib. The treatment or condition label for this specimen denotes: oral pan-JAK inhibitor, 5-10 mg twice daily. Lesional scalp punch biopsies and peripheral blood were collected from alopecia areata patients. PBMCs were separated by density centrifugation and stained for CD3, CD4 and CD8, after which CD4+ and CD8+ T cells were sorted on a FACSAria. Taken from cysteine to phenylalanine, the CDR3 has 15 residues. The CDR3 DNA has 45 bases and is translated from base 1. At the junction V is shortened by 6 bases and J by 8 bases, with 22 bases in between. CDR1 and CDR2, looked up from the germline V gene (reference sequence), are SEHNR and FQNEAQ.

Rearrangement joined TRBV7-9 to TRBJ1-2, with TRBD1 perhaps the D gene, on 5 matching bases. This clonotype originated in a human donor with alopecia areata. The sample in question was CD4+ T cells sorted from blood, obtained at week 4, from a patient treated with tofacitinib. The DNA sequence is as follows: TGTGCCAGCAGTTATCCGGGACCCGCCACTCGGGGCTACACCTTC. The encoded protein is CASSYPGPATRGYTF.